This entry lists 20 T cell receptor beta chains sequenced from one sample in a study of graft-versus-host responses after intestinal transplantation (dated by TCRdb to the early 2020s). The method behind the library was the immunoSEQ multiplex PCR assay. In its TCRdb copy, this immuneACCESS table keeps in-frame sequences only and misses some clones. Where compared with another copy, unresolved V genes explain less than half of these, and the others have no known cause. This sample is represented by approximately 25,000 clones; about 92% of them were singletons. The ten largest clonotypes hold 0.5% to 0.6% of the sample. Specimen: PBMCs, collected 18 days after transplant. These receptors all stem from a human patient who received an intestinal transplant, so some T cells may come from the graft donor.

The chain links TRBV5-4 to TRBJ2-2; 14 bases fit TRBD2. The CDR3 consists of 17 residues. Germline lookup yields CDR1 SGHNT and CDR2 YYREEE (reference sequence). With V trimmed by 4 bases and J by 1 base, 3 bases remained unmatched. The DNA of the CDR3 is TGTGCCAGCAGCCCGGGACTAGCGGGGGAGAACACCGGGGAGCTGTTTTTT. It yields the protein CASSPGLAGENTGELFF.

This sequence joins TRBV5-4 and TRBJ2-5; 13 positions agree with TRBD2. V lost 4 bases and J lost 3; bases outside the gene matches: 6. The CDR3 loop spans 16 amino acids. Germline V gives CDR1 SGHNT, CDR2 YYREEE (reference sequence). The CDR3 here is CASSVGTSGAKETQYF. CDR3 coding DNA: TGTGCCAGCAGCGTGGGGACTAGCGGGGCTAAAGAGACCCAGTACTTC. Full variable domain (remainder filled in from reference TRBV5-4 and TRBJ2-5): ETGVTQSPTHLIKTRGQQVTLRCSSQSGHNTVSWYQQALGQGPQFIFQYYREEENGRGNFPPRFSGLQFPNYSSELNVNALELDDSALYLCASSVGTSGAKETQYFGPGTRLLVL.

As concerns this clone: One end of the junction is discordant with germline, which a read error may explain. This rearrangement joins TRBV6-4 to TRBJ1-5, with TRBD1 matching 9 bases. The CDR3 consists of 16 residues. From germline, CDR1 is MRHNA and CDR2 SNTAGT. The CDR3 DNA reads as TGTGCCAGCAGTGAAACAGGGGGCGTAGGGAATCAGCCCCAGCGTTTT. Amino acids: CASSETGGVGNQPQRF.

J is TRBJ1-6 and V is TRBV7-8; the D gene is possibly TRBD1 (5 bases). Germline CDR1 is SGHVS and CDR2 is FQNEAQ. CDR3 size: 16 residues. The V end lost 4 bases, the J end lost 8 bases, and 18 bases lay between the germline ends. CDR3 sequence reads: CASSWGRSPVYSPLHF. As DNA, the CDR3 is TGTGCCAGCAGCTGGGGACGGTCTCCCGTGTATTCACCCCTCCACTTT. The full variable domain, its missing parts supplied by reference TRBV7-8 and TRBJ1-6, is GAGVSQSPRYKVAKRGQDVALRCDPISGHVSLFWYQQALGQGPEFLTYFQNEAQLDKSGLPSDRFFAERPEGSVSTLKIQRTQQEDSAVYLCASSWGRSPVYSPLHFGNGTRLTVT.

The chain's CDR3 is CASSLDGLGYSNQPQHF. The CDR3 DNA follows: TGCGCCAGCAGCTTGGATGGGTTGGGGTATAGCAATCAGCCCCAGCATTTT. The V call is TRBV5-1, the J call TRBJ1-5, with unresolved D. The V end lost 0 bases, the J end lost 0 bases, and 13 bases lay between the germline ends. In germline, CDR1 is SGHRS, CDR2 YFSETQ. The CDR3 length is 17 residues.

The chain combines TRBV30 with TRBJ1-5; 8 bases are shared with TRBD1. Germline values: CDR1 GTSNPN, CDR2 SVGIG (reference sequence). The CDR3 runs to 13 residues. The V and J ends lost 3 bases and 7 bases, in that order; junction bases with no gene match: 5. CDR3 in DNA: TGTGCCTGGAGCCAGGGGGCGAGGCAGCCCCAGCATTTT. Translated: CAWSQGARQPQHF.

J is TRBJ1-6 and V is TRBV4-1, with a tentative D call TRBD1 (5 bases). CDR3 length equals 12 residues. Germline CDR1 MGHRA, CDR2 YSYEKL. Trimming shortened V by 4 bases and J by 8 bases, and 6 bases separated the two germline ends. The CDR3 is CASSLGDSPLHF. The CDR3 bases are TGCGCCAGCAGCCTAGGGGATTCACCCCTCCACTTT.

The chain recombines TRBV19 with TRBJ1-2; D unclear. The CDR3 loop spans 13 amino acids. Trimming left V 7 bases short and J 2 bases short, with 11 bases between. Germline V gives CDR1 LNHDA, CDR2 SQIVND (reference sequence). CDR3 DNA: TGTGCCAGTAACCCAAACACCAACTATGGCTACACCTTC. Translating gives CASNPNTNYGYTF.

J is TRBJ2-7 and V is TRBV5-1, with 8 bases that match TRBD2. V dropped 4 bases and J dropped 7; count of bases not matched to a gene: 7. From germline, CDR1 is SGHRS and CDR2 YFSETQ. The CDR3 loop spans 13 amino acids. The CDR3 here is CASSPGGGGEQYF. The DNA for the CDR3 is TGCGCCAGCAGCCCGGGAGGGGGAGGAGAGCAGTACTTC.

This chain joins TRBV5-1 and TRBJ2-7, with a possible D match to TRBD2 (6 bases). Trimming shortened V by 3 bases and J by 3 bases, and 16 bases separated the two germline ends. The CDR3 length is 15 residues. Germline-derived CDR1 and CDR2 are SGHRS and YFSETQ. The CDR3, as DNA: TGCGCCAGCAGCTCGGCCGGAGGGCGGGACTACGAGCAGTACTTC. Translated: CASSSAGGRDYEQYF.

CDR3 region: CVVGQKLYEQYF. The CDR3 DNA reads TGTGTCGTAGGTCAGAAACTCTACGAGCAGTACTTC. The gene calls are TRBV2 and TRBJ2-7; D gene unclear. This CDR3 has 12 amino acids. Germline V gene data show CDR1 as SNHLY and CDR2 as FYNNEI.

CDR3 DNA: TGCGCCAGCAGCCAAGAGTTTCGGGGGAGCTACGAGCAGTACTTC. This translates into CASSQEFRGSYEQYF. V gene TRBV4-1 combines with J gene TRBJ2-7, with D possibly TRBD2 on 6 matching bases. The germline V gene encodes CDR1 MGHRA and CDR2 YSYEKL. The CDR3 has 15 residues. V was clipped by 0 bases and J by 3 bases, with 12 bases between them.

CDR3 sequence reads: CASRPGQGYGYTF. In DNA form, the CDR3 reads TGTGCCAGCAGACCCGGACAGGGGTATGGCTACACCTTC. The rearrangement uses TRBV28 and TRBJ1-2, with 9 bases matching TRBD1. Germline CDR1 and CDR2: MDHEN and SYDVKM. The length of the CDR3 is 13 residues. V lost 6 bases and J lost 5; bases outside the gene matches: 4.

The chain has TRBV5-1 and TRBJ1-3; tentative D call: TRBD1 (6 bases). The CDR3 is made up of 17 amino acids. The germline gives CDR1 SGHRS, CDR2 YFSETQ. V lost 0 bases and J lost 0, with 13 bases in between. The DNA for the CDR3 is TGCGCCAGCAGCTTGGGCAGGGGTGGAAGCTCTGGAAACACCATATATTTT. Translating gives CASSLGRGGSSGNTIYF.

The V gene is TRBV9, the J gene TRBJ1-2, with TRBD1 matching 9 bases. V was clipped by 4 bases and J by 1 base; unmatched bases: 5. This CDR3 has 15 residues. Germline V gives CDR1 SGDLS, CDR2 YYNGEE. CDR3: CASSPGQGLNYGYTF. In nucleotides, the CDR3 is TGTGCCAGCAGCCCGGGACAGGGCCTTAACTATGGCTACACCTTC.

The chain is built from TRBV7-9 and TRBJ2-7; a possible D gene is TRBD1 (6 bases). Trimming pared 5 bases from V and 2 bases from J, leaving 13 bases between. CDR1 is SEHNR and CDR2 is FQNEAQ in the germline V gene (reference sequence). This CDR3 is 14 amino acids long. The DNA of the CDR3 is TGTGCCAGCAGCAAAGCCGGGACACCCTACGAGCAGTACTTC. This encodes CASSKAGTPYEQYF.

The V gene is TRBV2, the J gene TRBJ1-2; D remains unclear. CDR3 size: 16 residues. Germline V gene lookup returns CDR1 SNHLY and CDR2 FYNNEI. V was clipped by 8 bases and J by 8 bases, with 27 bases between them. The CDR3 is CASAKEDLWVELGYTF. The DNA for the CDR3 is TGTGCCAGCGCCAAGGAGGACCTCTGGGTGGAACTAGGCTACACCTTC.

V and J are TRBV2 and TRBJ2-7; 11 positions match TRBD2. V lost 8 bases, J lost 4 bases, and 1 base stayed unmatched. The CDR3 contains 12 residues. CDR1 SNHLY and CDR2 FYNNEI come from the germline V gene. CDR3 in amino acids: CASASGGYEQYF. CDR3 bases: TGTGCCAGCGCTAGCGGGGGGTACGAGCAGTACTTC.

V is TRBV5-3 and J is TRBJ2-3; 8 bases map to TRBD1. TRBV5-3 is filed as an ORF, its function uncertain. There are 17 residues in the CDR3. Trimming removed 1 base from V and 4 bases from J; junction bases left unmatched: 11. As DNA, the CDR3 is TGTGCCAGAAGCTTGTTGGGGGGACAGGTTTGGGCAGATACGCAGTATTTT. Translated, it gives CARSLLGGQVWADTQYF.

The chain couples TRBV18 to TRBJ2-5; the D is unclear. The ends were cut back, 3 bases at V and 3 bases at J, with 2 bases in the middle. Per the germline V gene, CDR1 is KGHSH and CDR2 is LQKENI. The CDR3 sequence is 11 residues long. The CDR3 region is CASSPEETQYF. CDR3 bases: TGTGCCAGCTCACCCGAAGAGACCCAGTACTTC.